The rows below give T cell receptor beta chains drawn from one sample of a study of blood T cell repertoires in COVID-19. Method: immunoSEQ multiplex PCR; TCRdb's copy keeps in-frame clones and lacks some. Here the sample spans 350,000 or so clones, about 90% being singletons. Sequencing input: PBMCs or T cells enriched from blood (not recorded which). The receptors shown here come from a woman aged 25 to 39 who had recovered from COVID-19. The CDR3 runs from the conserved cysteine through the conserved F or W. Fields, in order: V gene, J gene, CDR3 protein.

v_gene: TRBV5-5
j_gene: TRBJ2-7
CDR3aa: CASSLRTFDYEQYF

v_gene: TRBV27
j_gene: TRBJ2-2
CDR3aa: CASRPSGVVGELFF

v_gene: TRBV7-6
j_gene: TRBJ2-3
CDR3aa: CASSIGSLAATDTQYF

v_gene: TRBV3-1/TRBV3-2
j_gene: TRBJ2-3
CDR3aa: CAGGTSGDDTQYF

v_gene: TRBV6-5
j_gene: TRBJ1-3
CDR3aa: CASSFTGISGNTIYF

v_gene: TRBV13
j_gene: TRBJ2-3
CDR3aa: CASSLASGGASLSTDTQYF

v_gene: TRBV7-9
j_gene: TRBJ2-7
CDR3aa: CASSNRSIWARQYF

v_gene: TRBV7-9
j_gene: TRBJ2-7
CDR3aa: CASSLRTNYEQYF

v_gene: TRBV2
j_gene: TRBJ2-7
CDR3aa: CASSDVDYEQYF

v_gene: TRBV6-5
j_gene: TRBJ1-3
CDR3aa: CASSIQGSGNTIYF

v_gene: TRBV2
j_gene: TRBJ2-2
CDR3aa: CASSEVPGNTGELFF

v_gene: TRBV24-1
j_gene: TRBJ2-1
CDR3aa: CATSDSGRGPYNEQFF

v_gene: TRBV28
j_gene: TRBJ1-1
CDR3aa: CASSLWAEGNTEAFF

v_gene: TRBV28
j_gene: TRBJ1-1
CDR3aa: CASSWTAPRPEAFF

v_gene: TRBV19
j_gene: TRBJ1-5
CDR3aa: CASSMVGQGLSNQPQHF

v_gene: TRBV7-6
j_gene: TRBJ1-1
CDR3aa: CASSLAGTGMNTEAFF

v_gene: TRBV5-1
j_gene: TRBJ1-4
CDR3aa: CASSSTGGLATNEKLFF

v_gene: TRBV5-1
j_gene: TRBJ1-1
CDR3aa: CASSLKWGGTEAFF